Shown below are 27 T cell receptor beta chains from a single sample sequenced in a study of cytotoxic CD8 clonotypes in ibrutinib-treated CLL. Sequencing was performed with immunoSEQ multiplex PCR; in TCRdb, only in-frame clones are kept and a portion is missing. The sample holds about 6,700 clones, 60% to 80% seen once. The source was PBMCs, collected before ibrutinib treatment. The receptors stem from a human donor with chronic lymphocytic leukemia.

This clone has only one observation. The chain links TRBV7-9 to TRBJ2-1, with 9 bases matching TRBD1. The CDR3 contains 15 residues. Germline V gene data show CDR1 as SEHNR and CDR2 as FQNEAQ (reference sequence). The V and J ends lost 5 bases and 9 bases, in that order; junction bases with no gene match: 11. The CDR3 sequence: CASSPPRQGGSEQFF. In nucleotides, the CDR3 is TGTGCCAGCAGCCCCCCGAGACAGGGGGGGAGTGAGCAGTTCTTC.

The CDR3 loop reads CASSSHHSGPGELFF. The CDR3 nucleotides read TGTGCCAGCAGTTCCCATCACAGTGGTCCCGGGGAGCTGTTTTTT. The rearrangement links TRBV27 to TRBJ2-2; D ambiguous. CDR1 is MNHEY and CDR2 is SMNVEV in the germline V gene (reference sequence). The CDR3 extends over 15 amino acids. Trimming took off 4 bases at V and 6 bases at J, with 15 bases between the two ends.

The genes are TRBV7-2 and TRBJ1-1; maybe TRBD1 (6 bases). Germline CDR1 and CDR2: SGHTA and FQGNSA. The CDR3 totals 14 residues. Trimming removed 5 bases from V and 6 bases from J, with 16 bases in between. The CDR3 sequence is CASSKGHTPPEAFF. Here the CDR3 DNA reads TGTGCCAGCAGCAAGGGACACACCCCCCCTGAAGCTTTCTTT.

The CDR3 region has the DNA TGCGCCAGCAGCCAAGAGGCAAGGCGGGCCTACGAGCAGTACTTC. This translates into CASSQEARRAYEQYF. The rearrangement joins TRBV4-1 to TRBJ2-7; weak D call: TRBD2 (5 bases). V was trimmed by 0 bases and J by 2 bases, leaving 11 bases between them. Per germline, CDR1 MGHRA and CDR2 YSYEKL. This CDR3 is 15 amino acids long.

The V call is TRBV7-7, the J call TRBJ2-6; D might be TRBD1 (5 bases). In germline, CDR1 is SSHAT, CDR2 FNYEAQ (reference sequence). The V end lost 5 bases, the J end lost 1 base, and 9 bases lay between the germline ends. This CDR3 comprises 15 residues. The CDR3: CASSLGHSGANVLTF. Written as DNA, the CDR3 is TGTGCCAGCAGCCTTGGACATTCTGGGGCCAACGTCCTGACTTTC.

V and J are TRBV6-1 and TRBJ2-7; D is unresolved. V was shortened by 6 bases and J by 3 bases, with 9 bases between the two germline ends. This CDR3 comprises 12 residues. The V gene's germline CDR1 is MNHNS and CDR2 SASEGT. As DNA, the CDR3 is TGTGCCAGCAGAACCACTGGCTACGAGCAGTACTTC. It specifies CASRTTGYEQYF.

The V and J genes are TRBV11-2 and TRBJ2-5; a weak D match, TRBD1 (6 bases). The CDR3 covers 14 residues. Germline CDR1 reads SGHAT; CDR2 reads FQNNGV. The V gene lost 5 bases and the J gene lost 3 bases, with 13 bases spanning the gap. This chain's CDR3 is CASSEGQIKETQYF. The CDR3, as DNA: TGTGCCAGCAGCGAAGGACAGATAAAAGAGACCCAGTACTTC.

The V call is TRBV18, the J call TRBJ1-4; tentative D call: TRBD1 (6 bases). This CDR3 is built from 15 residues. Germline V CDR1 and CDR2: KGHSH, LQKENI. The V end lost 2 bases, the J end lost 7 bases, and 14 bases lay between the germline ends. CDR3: CASSPKLGAGEKLFF. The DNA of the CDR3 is TGTGCCAGCTCACCAAAGCTGGGGGCCGGTGAAAAACTGTTTTTT. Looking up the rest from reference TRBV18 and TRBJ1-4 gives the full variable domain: NAGVMQNPRHLVRRRGQEARLRCSPMKGHSHVYWYRQLPEEGLKFMVYLQKENIIDESGMPKERFSAEFPKEGPSILRIQQVVRGDSAAYFCASSPKLGAGEKLFFGSGTQLSVL.

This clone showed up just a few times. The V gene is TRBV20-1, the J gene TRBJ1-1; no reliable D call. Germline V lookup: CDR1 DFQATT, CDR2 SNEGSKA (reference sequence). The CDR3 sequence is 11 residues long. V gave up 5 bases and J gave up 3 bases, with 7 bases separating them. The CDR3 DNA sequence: TGCAGTGCTGGCTGGGACACTGAAGCTTTCTTT. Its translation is CSAGWDTEAFF.

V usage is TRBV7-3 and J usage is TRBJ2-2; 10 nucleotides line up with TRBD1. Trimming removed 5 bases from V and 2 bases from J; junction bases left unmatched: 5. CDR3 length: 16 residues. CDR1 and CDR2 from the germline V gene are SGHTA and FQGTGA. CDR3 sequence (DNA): TGTGCCAGCAGCCCCCGGACAGGGGGTAACACCGGGGAGCTGTTTTTT. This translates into CASSPRTGGNTGELFF.

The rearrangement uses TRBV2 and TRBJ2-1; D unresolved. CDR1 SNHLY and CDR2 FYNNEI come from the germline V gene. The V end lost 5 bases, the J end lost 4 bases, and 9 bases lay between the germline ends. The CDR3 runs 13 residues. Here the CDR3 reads CASSIERYNEQFF. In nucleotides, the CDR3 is TGTGCCAGCAGTATAGAACGGTACAATGAGCAGTTCTTC.

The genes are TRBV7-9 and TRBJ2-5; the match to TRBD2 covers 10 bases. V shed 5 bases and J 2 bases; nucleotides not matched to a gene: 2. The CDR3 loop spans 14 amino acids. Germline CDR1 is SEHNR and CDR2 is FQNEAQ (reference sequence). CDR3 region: CASSPTSGQETQYF. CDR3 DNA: TGTGCCAGCAGCCCGACTAGCGGGCAAGAGACCCAGTACTTC. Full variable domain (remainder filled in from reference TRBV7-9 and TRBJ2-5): DTGVSQNPRHKITKRGQNVTFRCDPISEHNRLYWYRQTLGQGPEFLTYFQNEAQLEKSRLLSDRFSAERPKGSFSTLEIQRTEQGDSAMYLCASSPTSGQETQYFGPGTRLLVL.

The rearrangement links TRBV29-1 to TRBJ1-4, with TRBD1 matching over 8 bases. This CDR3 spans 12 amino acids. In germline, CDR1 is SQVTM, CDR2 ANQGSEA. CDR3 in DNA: TGCAGTGTGGGACAGGACTATGAAAAACTGTTTTTT. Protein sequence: CSVGQDYEKLFF.

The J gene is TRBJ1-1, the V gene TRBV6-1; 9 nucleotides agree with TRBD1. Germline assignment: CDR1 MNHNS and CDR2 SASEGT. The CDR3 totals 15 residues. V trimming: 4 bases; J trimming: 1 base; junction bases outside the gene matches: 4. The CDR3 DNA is TGTGCCAGCAGTGGGGGGACAGGGCCGAACACTGAAGCTTTCTTT. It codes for CASSGGTGPNTEAFF.

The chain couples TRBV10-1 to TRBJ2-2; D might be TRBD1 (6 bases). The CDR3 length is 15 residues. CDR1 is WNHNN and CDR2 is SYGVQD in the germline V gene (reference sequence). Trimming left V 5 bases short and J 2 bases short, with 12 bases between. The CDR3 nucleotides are TGCGCCAGCAGTCCAGACAGGCCTAACACCGGGGAGCTGTTTTTT. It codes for CASSPDRPNTGELFF.

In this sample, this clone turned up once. For the CDR3, the DNA is TGTGCCAGCAGCTTGGGCGGGGGGGTTTACAATGAGCAGTTCTTC. Its protein product is CASSLGGGVYNEQFF. The rearrangement joins TRBV11-3 to TRBJ2-1; 9 nucleotides agree with TRBD2. V dropped 3 bases and J dropped 4; count of bases not matched to a gene: 4. The length of the CDR3 is 15 residues. Germline V CDR1 and CDR2: SGHNT, YENEEA. The full variable domain, rest sourced from reference TRBV11-3 and TRBJ2-1, is EAGVVQSPRYKIIEKKQPVAFWCNPISGHNTLYWYLQNLGQGPELLIRYENEEAVDDSQLPKDRFSAERLKGVDSTLKIQPAELGDSAVYLCASSLGGGVYNEQFFGPGTRLTVL.

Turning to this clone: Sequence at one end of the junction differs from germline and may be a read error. The CDR3 nucleotides are TGTGCCATCAGGTCCGGACAGGGGGTGAATCTTCGCTTT. Translated: CAIRSGQGVNLRF. The chain is built from TRBV10-3 and TRBJ1-6; 10 bases agree with TRBD1. The CDR3 contains 13 residues. Germline V gives CDR1 ENHRY, CDR2 SYGVKD.

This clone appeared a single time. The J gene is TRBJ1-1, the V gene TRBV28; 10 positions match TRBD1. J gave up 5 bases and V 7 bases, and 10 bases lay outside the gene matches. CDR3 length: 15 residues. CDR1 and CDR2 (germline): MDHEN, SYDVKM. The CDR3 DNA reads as TGTGCCAGCAACCGACCGGGACAGGGGCAAACTGAAGCTTTCTTT. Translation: CASNRPGQGQTEAFF.

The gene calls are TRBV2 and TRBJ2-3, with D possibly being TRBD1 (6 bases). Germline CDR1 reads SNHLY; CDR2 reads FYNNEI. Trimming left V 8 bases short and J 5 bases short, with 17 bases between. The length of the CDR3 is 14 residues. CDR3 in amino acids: CASCYPGVVDTQYF. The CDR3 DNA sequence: TGTGCCAGCTGCTACCCAGGGGTGGTAGATACGCAGTATTTT. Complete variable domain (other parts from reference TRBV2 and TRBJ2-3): EPEVTQTPSHQVTQMGQEVILRCVPISNHLYFYWYRQILGQKVEFLVSFYNNEISEKSEIFDDQFSVERPDGSNFTLKIRSTKLEDSAMYFCASCYPGVVDTQYFGPGTRLTVL.

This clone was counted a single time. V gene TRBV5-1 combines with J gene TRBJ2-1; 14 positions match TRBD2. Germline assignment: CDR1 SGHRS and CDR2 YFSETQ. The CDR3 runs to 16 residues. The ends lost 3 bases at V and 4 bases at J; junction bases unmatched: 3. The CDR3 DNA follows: TGCGCCAGCAGCTCCGGGACTAGCGGGGGATACAATGAGCAGTTCTTC. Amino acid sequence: CASSSGTSGGYNEQFF.

CDR3 in amino acids: CASSPGTYEQYF. CDR3 sequence (DNA): TGTGCCAGCAGCCCGGGGACCTACGAGCAGTACTTC. J is TRBJ2-7 and V is TRBV11-2; the D gene is possibly TRBD2 (5 bases). Trimming cost V 5 bases and J 2 bases, with 7 bases left between them. CDR1 and CDR2 from the germline V gene are SGHAT and FQNNGV. This CDR3 contains 12 residues.

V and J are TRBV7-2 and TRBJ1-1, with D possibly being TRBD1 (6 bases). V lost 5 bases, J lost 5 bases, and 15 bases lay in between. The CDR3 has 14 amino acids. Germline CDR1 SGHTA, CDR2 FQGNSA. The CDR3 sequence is CASSRRGGYTEAFF. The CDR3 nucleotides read TGTGCCAGCAGCAGGAGGGGGGGCTATACTGAAGCTTTCTTT.

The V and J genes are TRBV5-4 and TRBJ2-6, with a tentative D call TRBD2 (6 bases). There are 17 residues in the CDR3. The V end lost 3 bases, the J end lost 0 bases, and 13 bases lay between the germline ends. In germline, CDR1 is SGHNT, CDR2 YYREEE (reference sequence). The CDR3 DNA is TGTGCCAGCAGCTCGGGACTCGACAGCTCTGGGGCCAACGTCCTGACTTTC. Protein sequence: CASSSGLDSSGANVLTF.

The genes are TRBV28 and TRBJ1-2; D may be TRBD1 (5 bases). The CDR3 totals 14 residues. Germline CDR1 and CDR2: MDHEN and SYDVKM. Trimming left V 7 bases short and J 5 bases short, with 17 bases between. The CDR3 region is CASTTIPTVYGYTF. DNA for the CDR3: TGTGCCAGCACCACTATCCCGACAGTTTATGGCTACACCTTC.

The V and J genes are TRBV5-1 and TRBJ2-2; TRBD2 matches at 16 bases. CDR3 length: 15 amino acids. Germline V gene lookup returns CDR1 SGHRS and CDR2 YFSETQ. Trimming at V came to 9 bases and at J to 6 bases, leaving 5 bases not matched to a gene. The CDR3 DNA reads TGCGCCATCTCCGGGACTAGCGGGGGGGCCGGGGAGCTGTTTTTT. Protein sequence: CAISGTSGGAGELFF.

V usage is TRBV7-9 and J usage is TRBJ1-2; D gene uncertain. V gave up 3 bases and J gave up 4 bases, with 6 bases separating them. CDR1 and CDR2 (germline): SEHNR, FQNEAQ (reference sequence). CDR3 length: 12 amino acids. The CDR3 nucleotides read TGTGCCAGCAGCTTGGCGGGCTATGGCTACACCTTC. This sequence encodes CASSLAGYGYTF.

The CDR3 coding sequence is TGTGCCAGTAGTATATCAGGGAACTATGGCTACACCTTC. Its translation is CASSISGNYGYTF. This chain connects TRBV19 to TRBJ1-2, with D possibly matching TRBD1 (5 bases). CDR3 size: 13 residues. Germline V gene data show CDR1 as LNHDA and CDR2 as SQIVND (reference sequence). Between the trimmed V and J ends, which lost 2 bases and 2 bases, there was a span of 6 bases.